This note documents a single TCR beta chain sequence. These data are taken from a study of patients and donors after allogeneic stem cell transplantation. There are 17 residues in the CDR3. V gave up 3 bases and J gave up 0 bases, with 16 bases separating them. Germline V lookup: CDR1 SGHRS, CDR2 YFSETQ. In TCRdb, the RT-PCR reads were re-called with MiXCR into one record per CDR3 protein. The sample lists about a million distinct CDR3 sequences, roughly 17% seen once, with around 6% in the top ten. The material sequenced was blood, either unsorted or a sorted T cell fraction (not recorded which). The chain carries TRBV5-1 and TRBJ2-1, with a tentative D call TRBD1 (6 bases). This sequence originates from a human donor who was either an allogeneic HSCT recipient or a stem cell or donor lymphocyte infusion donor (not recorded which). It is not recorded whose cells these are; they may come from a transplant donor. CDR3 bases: TGCGCCAGCAGCTGGGGGCGACTCCCAAGCTCCTACAATGAGCAGTTCTTC. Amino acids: CASSWGRLPSSYNEQFF.